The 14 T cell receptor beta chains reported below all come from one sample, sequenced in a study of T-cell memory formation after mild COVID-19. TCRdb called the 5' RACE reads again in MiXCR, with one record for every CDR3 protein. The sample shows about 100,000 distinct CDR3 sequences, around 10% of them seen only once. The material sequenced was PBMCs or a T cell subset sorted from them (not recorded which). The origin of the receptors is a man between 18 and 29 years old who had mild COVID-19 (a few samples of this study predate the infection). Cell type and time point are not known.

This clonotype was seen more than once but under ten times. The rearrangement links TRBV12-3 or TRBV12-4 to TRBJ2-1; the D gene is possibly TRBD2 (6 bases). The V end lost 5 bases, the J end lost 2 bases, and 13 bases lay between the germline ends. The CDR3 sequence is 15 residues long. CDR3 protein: CASSPSGVTYNEQFF. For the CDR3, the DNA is TGTGCCAGCAGTCCCTCGGGGGTCACCTACAATGAGCAGTTCTTC.

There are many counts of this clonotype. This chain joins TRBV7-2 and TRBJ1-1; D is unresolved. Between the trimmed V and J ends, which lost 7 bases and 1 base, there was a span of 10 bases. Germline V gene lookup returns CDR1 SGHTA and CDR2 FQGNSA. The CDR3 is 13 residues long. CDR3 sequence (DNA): TGTGCCAGCAACCTCTACGGGAACACTGAAGCTTTCTTT. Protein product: CASNLYGNTEAFF.

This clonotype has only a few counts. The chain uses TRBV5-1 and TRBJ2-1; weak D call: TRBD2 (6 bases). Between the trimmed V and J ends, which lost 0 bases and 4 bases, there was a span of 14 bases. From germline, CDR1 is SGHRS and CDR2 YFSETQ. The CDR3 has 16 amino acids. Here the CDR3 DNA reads TGCGCCAGCAGCTTGGGCTGGGGGGAGGCTTACAATGAGCAGTTCTTC. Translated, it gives CASSLGWGEAYNEQFF.

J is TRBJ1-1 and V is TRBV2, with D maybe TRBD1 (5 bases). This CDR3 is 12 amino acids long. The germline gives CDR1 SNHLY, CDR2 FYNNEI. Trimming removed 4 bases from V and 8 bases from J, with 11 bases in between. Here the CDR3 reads CASSVGGAEAFF. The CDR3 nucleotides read TGTGCCAGCAGTGTGGGGGGAGCCGAAGCTTTCTTT.

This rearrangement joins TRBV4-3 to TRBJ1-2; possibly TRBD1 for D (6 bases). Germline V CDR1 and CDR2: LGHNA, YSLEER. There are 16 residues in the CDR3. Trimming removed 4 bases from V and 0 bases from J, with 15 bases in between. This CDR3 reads CASSRGGGAANYGYTF. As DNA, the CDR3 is TGCGCCAGCAGCCGCGGCGGGGGGGCGGCTAACTATGGCTACACCTTC.

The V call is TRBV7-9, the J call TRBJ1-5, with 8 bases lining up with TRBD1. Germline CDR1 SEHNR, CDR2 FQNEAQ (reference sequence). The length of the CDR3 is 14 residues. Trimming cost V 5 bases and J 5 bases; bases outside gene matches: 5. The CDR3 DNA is TGTGCCAGCAGCCTACAGGGGGTCGATCAGCCCCAGCATTTT. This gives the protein CASSLQGVDQPQHF.

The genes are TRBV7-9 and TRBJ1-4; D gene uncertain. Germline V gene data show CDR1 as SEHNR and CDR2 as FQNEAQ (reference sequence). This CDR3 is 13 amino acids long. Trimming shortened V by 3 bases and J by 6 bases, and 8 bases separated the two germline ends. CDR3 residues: CASSLTVDEKLFF. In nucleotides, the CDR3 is TGTGCCAGCAGCTTGACCGTCGATGAAAAACTGTTTTTT.

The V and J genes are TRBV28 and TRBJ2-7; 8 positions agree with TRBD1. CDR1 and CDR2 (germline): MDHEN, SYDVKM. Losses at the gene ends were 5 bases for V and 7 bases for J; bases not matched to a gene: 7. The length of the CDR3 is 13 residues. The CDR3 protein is CASSPSGGREQYV. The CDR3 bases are TGTGCCAGCAGTCCCTCAGGGGGCAGGGAGCAGTACGTC.

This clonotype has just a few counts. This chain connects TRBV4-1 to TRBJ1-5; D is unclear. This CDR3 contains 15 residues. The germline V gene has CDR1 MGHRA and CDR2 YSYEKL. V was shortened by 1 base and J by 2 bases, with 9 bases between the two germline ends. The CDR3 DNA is TGCGCCAGCAGCCAAGTATTATCCGGCAATCAGCCCCAGCATTTT. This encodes CASSQVLSGNQPQHF.

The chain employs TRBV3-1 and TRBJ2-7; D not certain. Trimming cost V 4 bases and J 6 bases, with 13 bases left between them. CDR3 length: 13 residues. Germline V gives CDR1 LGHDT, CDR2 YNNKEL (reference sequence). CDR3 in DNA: TGTGCCAGCAGCCCTACCTTGTTGCGCGAGCAGTACGTC. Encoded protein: CASSPTLLREQYV.

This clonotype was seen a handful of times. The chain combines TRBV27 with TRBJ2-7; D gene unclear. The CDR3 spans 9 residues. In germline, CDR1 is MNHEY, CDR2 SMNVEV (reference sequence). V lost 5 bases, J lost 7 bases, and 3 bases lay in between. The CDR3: CASSSEQYF. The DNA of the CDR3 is TGTGCCAGCAGTAGTGAGCAGTACTTC.

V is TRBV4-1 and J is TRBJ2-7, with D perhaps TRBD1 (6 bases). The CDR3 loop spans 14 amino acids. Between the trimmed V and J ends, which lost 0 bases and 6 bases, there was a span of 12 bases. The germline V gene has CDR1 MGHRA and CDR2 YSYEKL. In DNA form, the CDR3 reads TGCGCCAGCAGCCAAGATAACAGGGCTGGCGAGCAGTACTTC. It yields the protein CASSQDNRAGEQYF.

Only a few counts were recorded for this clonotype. The CDR3: CASSFTGGERGYTF. The CDR3 DNA is TGTGCCAGCAGTTTTACGGGGGGCGAACGGGGCTACACCTTC. The chain recombines TRBV28 with TRBJ1-2; TRBD1 might be the D (6 bases). Trimming took 3 bases from V and 8 from J, leaving 16 bases between them. CDR3 length equals 14 residues. CDR1 is MDHEN and CDR2 is SYDVKM in the germline V gene.

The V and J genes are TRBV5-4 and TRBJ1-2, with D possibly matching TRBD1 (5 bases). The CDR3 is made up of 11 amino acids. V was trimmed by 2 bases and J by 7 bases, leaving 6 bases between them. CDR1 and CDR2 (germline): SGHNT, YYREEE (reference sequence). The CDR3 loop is CASSFQGGYTF. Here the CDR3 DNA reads TGTGCCAGCAGCTTCCAGGGTGGCTACACCTTC.